Following are 13 T cell receptor beta chains from one sample sequenced in a study of T cells in tumors after PD-1 blockade. Data came from immunoSEQ multiplex PCR; TCRdb stores just in-frame clones and leaves some out. The sample lists fewer than 7,500 clones, roughly four fifths occurring once. The sequences come from PBMCs, collected after anti-PD-1 therapy. Every receptor here comes from a human donor with advanced basal cell or squamous cell carcinoma (not recorded which).

The chain combines TRBV2 with TRBJ1-5; D might be TRBD1 (6 bases). CDR1 and CDR2 (germline): SNHLY, FYNNEI. The CDR3 has 14 residues. V dropped 4 bases and J dropped 6 bases, with 13 bases sitting between them. CDR3 amino acids: CASSVWGAAQPQHF. The CDR3 DNA reads as TGTGCCAGCAGTGTTTGGGGGGCAGCTCAGCCCCAGCATTTT.

This clone was seen more than once but under ten times. The CDR3 nucleotides read TGTGCCAGCAGCTTAGGTAGTAGCGGGAATTACGAGCAGTACTTC. Its translation is CASSLGSSGNYEQYF. This rearrangement joins TRBV7-2 to TRBJ2-7; TRBD2 matches 8 bases. CDR1 and CDR2 (germline): SGHTA, FQGNSA. This CDR3 spans 15 amino acids. J was trimmed by 4 bases and V by 1 base; bases with no gene match: 6.

The chain employs TRBV5-1 and TRBJ2-2, with TRBD1 matching 7 bases. Germline CDR1 is SGHRS and CDR2 is YFSETQ. V lost 4 bases, J lost 4 bases, and 13 bases stayed unmatched. The CDR3 covers 17 residues. CDR3 DNA: TGCGCCAGCAGCCTCCTACGGAACAGGGGCCGCACCGGGGAGCTGTTTTTT. Protein: CASSLLRNRGRTGELFF.

J is TRBJ2-7 and V is TRBV5-1; 8 bases align to TRBD2. Germline trimming cut 1 base from V and 1 base from J; bases unmatched to any gene: 10. This CDR3 has 17 amino acids. Germline V gene sequence: CDR1 SGHRS, CDR2 YFSETQ. The DNA for the CDR3 is TGCGCCAGCAGCTTGCAGCCCGGGGGGGTGGTATCCTACGAGCAGTACTTC. Protein product: CASSLQPGGVVSYEQYF.

This clone was observed once. J is TRBJ1-3 and V is TRBV30, with D possibly TRBD1 on 6 matching bases. V lost 1 base, J lost 2 bases, and 15 bases lay in between. Germline V lookup: CDR1 GTSNPN, CDR2 SVGIG (reference sequence). The CDR3 runs to 16 residues. The CDR3 sequence: CAWSAHRGTTGNTIYF. In nucleotides, the CDR3 is TGTGCCTGGAGTGCCCACCGCGGGACAACTGGAAACACCATATATTTT.

The J gene is TRBJ2-5, the V gene TRBV7-8; no reliable D call. V was shortened by 1 base and J by 3 bases, with 6 bases between the two germline ends. Germline V CDR1 and CDR2: SGHVS, FQNEAQ. The CDR3 consists of 13 residues. The DNA for the CDR3 is TGTGCCAGCAGCTTAGGTGTCGAAGAGACCCAGTACTTC. Its protein is CASSLGVEETQYF.

Details on this clone: At one boundary the junction diverges from the germline segment, which might be a read error. The sample contains more than one DNA sequence encoding this CDR3. The chain combines TRBV7-2 with TRBJ1-4, with a weak D call TRBD1 (6 bases). Germline V gene sequence: CDR1 SGHTA, CDR2 FQGNSA. This CDR3 has 17 residues. The CDR3: CASSQYRALKSNEKLFF. As DNA, the CDR3 is TGCGCCAGCAGCCAATACAGGGCCTTGAAATCTAATGAAAAACTGTTTTTT.

This clone was found a few times. The V gene is TRBV5-1, the J gene TRBJ1-6; D remains unclear. V was cut by 5 bases and J by 9 bases, with 12 bases left in between. The CDR3 runs to 13 residues. CDR1 and CDR2 from the germline V gene are SGHRS and YFSETQ. CDR3 sequence (DNA): TGCGCCAGCAGTCTCCCTGGGATTTCACCCCTCCACTTT. It is translated as CASSLPGISPLHF.

J is TRBJ2-2 and V is TRBV10-2, with D hard to call. V dropped 7 bases and J dropped 0 bases, with 0 bases sitting between them. Per the germline V gene, CDR1 is WSHSY and CDR2 is SAAADI. The CDR3 contains 11 residues. The CDR3 is CASTNTGELFF. For the CDR3, the DNA is TGCGCCAGCACGAACACCGGGGAGCTGTTTTTT.

The V and J genes are TRBV5-1 and TRBJ1-1; 9 bases agree with TRBD1. The germline V gene has CDR1 SGHRS and CDR2 YFSETQ. The V segment lost 4 bases and the J segment 1 base; nucleotides outside the gene matches: 5. This CDR3 spans 15 amino acids. The CDR3 is CASSTGGAGNTEAFF. The CDR3 DNA is TGCGCCAGCAGCACAGGGGGCGCGGGGAACACTGAAGCTTTCTTT.

The V call is TRBV6-4, the J call TRBJ2-3; a weak D match, TRBD2 (6 bases). Germline CDR1 and CDR2: MRHNA and SNTAGT. The CDR3 is 16 amino acids. V was clipped by 0 bases and J by 1 base, with 11 bases between them. CDR3 loop: CASSDSGVAGTDTQYF. Written as DNA, the CDR3 is TGTGCCAGCAGTGACTCCGGGGTAGCGGGCACAGATACGCAGTATTTT.

This clone was seen more than once but under ten times. The chain is built from TRBV6-2 or TRBV6-3 and TRBJ2-2, with D tentatively TRBD2 (6 bases). Germline V lookup: CDR1 MNHEY, CDR2 SVGEGT. Trimming shortened V by 1 base and J by 0 bases, and 12 bases separated the two germline ends. The CDR3 totals 17 residues. This CDR3 reads CASSYLHGGANTGELFF. The CDR3 coding sequence is TGTGCCAGCAGTTACTTGCACGGGGGAGCGAACACCGGGGAGCTGTTTTTT.

V and J are TRBV10-3 and TRBJ2-2; D may correspond to TRBD1 or TRBD2 (5 bases each). Looked up from germline, CDR1 is ENHRY and CDR2 is SYGVKD. The CDR3 covers 14 residues. V was cut by 6 bases and J by 3 bases, with 11 bases left in between. The CDR3 nucleotides are TGTGCCATCAGAGGACTGGGGGACACCGGGGAGCTGTTTTTT. As protein: CAIRGLGDTGELFF.